This TCR beta chain was found in a study of technical replicates of blood from several donors. Unmatched junction bases numbered 11, after V lost 5 bases and J lost 9 bases. Germline assignment: CDR1 SGHRS and CDR2 YFSETQ. There are 14 residues in the CDR3. This table comes from immunoSEQ multiplex PCR, and its TCRdb copy is limited to in-frame clones, with some not included. The profile covers some 70,000 clones, with approximately 89% appearing a single time and roughly 4.3% taken by the ten largest. This sequence was found in a human donor in good health. Some clones in this sample may be carry-over from other donors' samples. Material for sequencing was PBMCs. This chain joins TRBV5-1 and TRBJ2-1; TRBD2 aligns across 7 bases. This chain's CDR3 is CASSTTSFFGEQFF. The CDR3 nucleotides are TGCGCCAGCAGTACGACTAGCTTTTTCGGTGAGCAGTTCTTC.